This paragraph covers one T cell receptor (beta chain) sequence. For the second PCR, which ran for 7 to 11 cycles, a sample-barcoded 5' primer and a J-beta primer mix were used. From the 5' RACE reads, TCRdb called clonotypes with MiXCR, one entry per CDR3 protein. The data show about 810,000 distinct CDR3 sequences, under 40% seen once. The data belong to a study of blood T cells in healthy people across ages. The germline gives CDR1 MGHRA, CDR2 YSYEKL. CDR3 size: 14 residues. Trimming stripped 4 bases from V and 6 bases from J, with 15 bases between. The receptor comes from a man between 18 and 29 years old in good health. Sequenced input: blood. The chain employs TRBV4-1 and TRBJ1-2; D is uncertain. Written as DNA, the CDR3 is TGCGCCAGCAGCCCCGGCGTAGTCCGTGATGGCTACACCTTC. Translation gives CASSPGVVRDGYTF.